These T cell receptor beta chains were read from a single sample in a study of shared clonotypes between healthy human individuals. Clones were sequenced by immunoSEQ multiplex PCR, and TCRdb holds only the in-frame ones, with some missing. The repertoire holds about 590,000 clones, with around 95% as singletons. Source material: naive CD8+ T cells sorted from blood. The origin of the receptors is a woman in her 30s in good health. CDR3s include the opening cysteine and the closing phenylalanine or tryptophan. D genes are given only for firm matches. The listing skips clone size in some rows; elsewhere it reads once, few, many or a size class.

TRBV27	TRBJ1-2	NA	NA	TGTGCCAGCTCCTCTTCGGACAGAATCCATCATGGCTACACCTTC	CASSSSDRIHHGYTF
TRBV10-2	TRBJ2-1	NA	NA	TGCGCCAGCACCAACTCGGTAAGGTACAGTGAGCAGTTCTTC	CASTNSVRYSEQFF
TRBV29-1	TRBJ2-1	TRBD1	NA	TGCAGCGTTCGGACAGGGGTCAACAATGAGCAGTTCTTC	CSVRTGVNNEQFF
TRBV7-6	TRBJ2-1	NA	NA	TGTGCCAGCAGCTTATTGGGAAGCTCCTACAATGAGCAGTTCTTC	CASSLLGSSYNEQFF
TRBV28	TRBJ2-5	NA	NA	TGTGCCAGCAGCGCAAAGCCGGGATCTCTAGTTTCCCAGTACTTC	CASSAKPGSLVSQYF
TRBV29-1	TRBJ2-3	TRBD2	NA	TGCAGCGTTGTTCTAGCGGGAGGACCGGATACGCAGTATTTT	CSVVLAGGPDTQYF
TRBV19	TRBJ2-2	NA	NA	TGTGCCAGTACCCCGGGTAACACCGGGGAGCTGTTTTTT	CASTPGNTGELFF
TRBV5-6	TRBJ2-2	NA	NA	TGTGCCAGCAGTTCCGACGCGAACACCGGGGAGCTGTTTTTT	CASSSDANTGELFF
TRBV18	TRBJ1-5	TRBD1	NA	TGTGCCAGCTCACGCGCTACCCAGGGGGCCGACCAGCCCCAGCATTTT	CASSRATQGADQPQHF
TRBV7-9	TRBJ1-1	NA	NA	TGTGCCAGCAGCTTACCCGAGGGGGACACTGAAGCTTTCTTT	CASSLPEGDTEAFF
TRBV6-5	TRBJ2-7	NA	once	TGTGCCAGCAGTTACTCGGGGCCAGCCGGGGAGCAGTACTTC	CASSYSGPAGEQYF
TRBV6-1	TRBJ1-5	NA	NA	TGTGCCAGCAGTGATTGGGGGGCGAGTCAGCCCCAGCATTTT	CASSDWGASQPQHF
TRBV5-4	TRBJ2-1	TRBD1	NA	TGTGCCAGCAGCTGGGGGACAGATCCCTACAATGAGCAGTTCTTC	CASSWGTDPYNEQFF
TRBV19	TRBJ2-5	TRBD1	NA	TGTGCCAGTAGTAGCCGGGACAGGGCGGTCCAAGAGACCCAGTACTTC	CASSSRDRAVQETQYF
TRBV7-6	TRBJ1-5	NA	NA	TGTGCCAGCAGCTACGATAGCAATCAGCCCCAGCATTTT	CASSYDSNQPQHF
TRBV13	TRBJ2-7	NA	NA	TGTGCCAGCAGCCCCCCCGACAGCGCTTCCGTGCAGTACTTC	CASSPPDSASVQYF
TRBV4-1	TRBJ2-3	NA	NA	TGCGCCAGCAGCCAGAGTCGCGATCCTAGCACAGATACGCAGTATTTT	CASSQSRDPSTDTQYF
TRBV11-2	TRBJ2-1	TRBD1	NA	TGTGCCAGCAGCTCCCAAACAGGGGCCTACAATGAGCAGTTCTTC	CASSSQTGAYNEQFF
TRBV13	TRBJ2-1	TRBD1	once	TGTGCCAGCAGCCGTCCCGGGACAGGGCCATTCGATGAGCAGTTCTTC	CASSRPGTGPFDEQFF
TRBV19	TRBJ1-1	NA	NA	TGTGCCAGTATATCGTTAGCCACTGAAGCTTTCTTT	CASISLATEAFF
TRBV5-6	TRBJ2-1	TRBD2	NA	TGTGCCAGCAGCCCGGACGGGACTAGCGGATACAATGAGCAGTTCTTC	CASSPDGTSGYNEQFF
TRBV19	TRBJ2-5	TRBD1	NA	TGTGCCAGTAGGGCCCAAGCGACAGGGAGAGAGACCCAGTACTTC	CASRAQATGRETQYF
TRBV28	TRBJ1-5	NA	once	TGTGCCAGCAGTGTTTATAGCAATCAGCCCCAGCATTTT	CASSVYSNQPQHF
TRBV7-7	TRBJ2-3	NA	NA	TGTGCCAGCAGCTCGGATTGGGGCACAGATACGCAGTATTTT	CASSSDWGTDTQYF
TRBV28	TRBJ2-7	NA	once	TGTGCCAGCAGTTTCGGGACCTACGAGCAGTACTTC	CASSFGTYEQYF
TRBV27	TRBJ1-1	TRBD1	NA	TGTGCCAGCAGGACAGGGGGGTGGGCGGAAGCTTTCTTT	CASRTGGWAEAFF
TRBV19	TRBJ1-5	NA	once	TGTGCCAGTAGTATAGCGACAGGAGGGCCCCAGCATTTT	CASSIATGGPQHF
TRBV2	TRBJ2-7	TRBD1	NA	TGTGCCAGCAAGAAGGGGACAGGGGAGTACGAGCAGTACTTC	CASKKGTGEYEQYF
TRBV11-2	TRBJ1-6	NA	NA	TGTGCCAGCAGCTTAGTTGGGGCCGCGGGTCCCCTCCACTTT	CASSLVGAAGPLHF
TRBV29-1	TRBJ1-2	NA	once	TGCAGCGTGCCTGGGGGCGGATATGGCTACACCTTC	CSVPGGGYGYTF
TRBV27	TRBJ2-7	TRBD2	NA	TGTGCCAGCTGGGCTAGCGGAGGCTACGAGCAGTACTTC	CASWASGGYEQYF